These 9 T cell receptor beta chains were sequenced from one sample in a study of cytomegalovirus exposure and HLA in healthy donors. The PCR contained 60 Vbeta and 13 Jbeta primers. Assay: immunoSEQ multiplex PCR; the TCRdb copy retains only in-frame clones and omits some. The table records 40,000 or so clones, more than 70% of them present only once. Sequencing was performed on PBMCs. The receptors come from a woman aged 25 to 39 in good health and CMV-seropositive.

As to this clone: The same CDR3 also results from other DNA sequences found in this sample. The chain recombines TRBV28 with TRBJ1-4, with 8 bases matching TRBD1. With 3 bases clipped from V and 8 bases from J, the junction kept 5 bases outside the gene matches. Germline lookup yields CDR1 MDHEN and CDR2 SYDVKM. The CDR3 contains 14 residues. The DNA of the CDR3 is TGTGCCAGCAGTTTCGGACAGGGCAGGGAAAAACTGTTTTTT. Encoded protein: CASSFGQGREKLFF.

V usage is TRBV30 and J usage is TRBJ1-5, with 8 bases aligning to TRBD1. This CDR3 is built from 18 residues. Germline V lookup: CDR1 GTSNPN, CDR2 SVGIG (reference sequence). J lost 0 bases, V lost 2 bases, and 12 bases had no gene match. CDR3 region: CAWSRGQGRAYSNQPQHF. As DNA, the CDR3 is TGTGCCTGGAGTCGAGGACAGGGACGAGCTTATAGCAATCAGCCCCAGCATTTT.

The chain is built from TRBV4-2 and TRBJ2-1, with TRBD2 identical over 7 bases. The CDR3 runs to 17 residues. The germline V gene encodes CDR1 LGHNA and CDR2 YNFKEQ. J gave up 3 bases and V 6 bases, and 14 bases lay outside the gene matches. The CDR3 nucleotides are TGTGCCAGCAGGGGAGGGGCACCTGGGTTAAACTACAATGAGCAGTTCTTC. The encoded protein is CASRGGAPGLNYNEQFF.

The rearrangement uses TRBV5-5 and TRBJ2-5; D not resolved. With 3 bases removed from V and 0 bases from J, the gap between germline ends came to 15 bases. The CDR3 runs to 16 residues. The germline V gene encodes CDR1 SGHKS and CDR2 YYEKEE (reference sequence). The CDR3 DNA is TGTGCCAGCAGCTCCGACCCGAGACTCAACCAAGAGACCCAGTACTTC. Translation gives CASSSDPRLNQETQYF.

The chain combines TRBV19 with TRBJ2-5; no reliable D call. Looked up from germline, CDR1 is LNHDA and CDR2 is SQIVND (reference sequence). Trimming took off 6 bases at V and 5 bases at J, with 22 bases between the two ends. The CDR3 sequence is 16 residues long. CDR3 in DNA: TGTGCCAGTAGCCCTATGGGCTCCCCTTCGCCTGAGACCCAGTACTTC. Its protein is CASSPMGSPSPETQYF.

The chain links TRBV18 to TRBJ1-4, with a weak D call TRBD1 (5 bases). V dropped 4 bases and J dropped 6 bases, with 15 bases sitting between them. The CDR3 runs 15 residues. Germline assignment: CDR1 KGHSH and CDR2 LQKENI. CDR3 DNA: TGTGCCAGCTCACGGGGGAGGGGCGCCGATGAAAAACTGTTTTTT. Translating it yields CASSRGRGADEKLFF.

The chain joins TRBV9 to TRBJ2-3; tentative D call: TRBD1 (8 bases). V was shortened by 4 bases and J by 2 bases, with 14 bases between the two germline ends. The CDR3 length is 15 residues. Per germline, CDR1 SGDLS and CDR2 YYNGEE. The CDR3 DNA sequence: TGTGCCAGCAGCCTTACAGGGGGGGCCACAGATACGCAGTATTTT. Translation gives CASSLTGGATDTQYF.

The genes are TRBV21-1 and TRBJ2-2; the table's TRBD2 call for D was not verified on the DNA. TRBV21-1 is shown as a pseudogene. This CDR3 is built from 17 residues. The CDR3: CASSKEKREAITGELFF. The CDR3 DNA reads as TGTGCCAGCAGCAAAGAAAAGCGGGAGGCGATAACCGGGGAGCTGTTTTTT.

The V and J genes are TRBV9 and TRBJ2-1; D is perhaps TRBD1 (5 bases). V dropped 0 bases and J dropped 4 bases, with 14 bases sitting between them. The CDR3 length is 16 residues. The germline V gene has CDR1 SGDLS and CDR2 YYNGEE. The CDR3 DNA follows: TGTGCCAGCAGCGTAGAGGGGCCCGAGACTTACAATGAGCAGTTCTTC. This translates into CASSVEGPETYNEQFF.